These 21 T cell receptor beta chains originate from one sample sequenced in a study of blood T cell repertoires in COVID-19. Some clones are missing from TCRdb's copy, which holds only in-frame ones; the method was immunoSEQ multiplex PCR. The sample consists of 170,000 or so clones, about 80% of them appearing once. The sequenced sample consisted of peripheral blood. These receptors were collected from a woman aged 70-85 years with acute or convalescent COVID-19.

V is TRBV24-1 and J is TRBJ1-1, with no clear D. Trimming took 2 bases from V and 7 from J, leaving 13 bases between them. CDR1 is KGHDR and CDR2 is SFDVKD in the germline V gene. The CDR3 totals 14 residues. CDR3 nucleotides: TGTGCCACCAGTGATTCCACAGAGTTGGGTGAAGCTTTCTTT. Protein sequence: CATSDSTELGEAFF.

V and J are TRBV30 and TRBJ1-2; 7 positions agree with TRBD1. The trim removed 4 bases at V and 4 bases at J, leaving 9 bases unmatched. CDR1 and CDR2 (germline): GTSNPN, SVGIG (reference sequence). The CDR3 has 14 amino acids. This chain's CDR3 is CAWTGQRISYGYTF. For the CDR3, the DNA is TGTGCCTGGACGGGACAGAGAATTAGCTATGGCTACACCTTC.

This chain connects TRBV5-1 to TRBJ1-1; D is unresolved. The CDR3 has 15 residues. V was clipped by 0 bases and J by 1 base, with 10 bases between them. Germline lookup yields CDR1 SGHRS and CDR2 YFSETQ. The CDR3 loop is CASSLGGTSNTEAFF. The CDR3 DNA reads as TGCGCCAGCAGCTTGGGAGGCACCTCGAACACTGAAGCTTTCTTT.

The chain carries TRBV11-2 and TRBJ2-7; D might be TRBD2 (5 bases). Trimming removed 5 bases from V and 3 bases from J, with 8 bases in between. CDR3 size: 12 residues. The germline CDR1 and CDR2 sequences are SGHAT and FQNNGV. In DNA form, the CDR3 reads TGTGCCAGCAGCCGGAGGTTCTACGAGCAGTACTTC. It is translated as CASSRRFYEQYF.

The chain recombines TRBV3-1 (or the pseudogene TRBV3-2) with TRBJ2-2; 7 bases match TRBD1. Per germline, CDR1 LGHDT and CDR2 YNNKEL (reference sequence). This CDR3 comprises 12 residues. Trimming removed 3 bases from V and 11 bases from J; junction bases left unmatched: 3. This CDR3 reads CASSHSGGELFF. The CDR3 region has the DNA TGTGCCAGCAGCCATTCAGGGGGTGAGCTGTTTTTT.

The chain recombines TRBV19 with TRBJ2-7; unclear D gene. With 1 base removed from V and 2 bases from J, the gap between germline ends came to 6 bases. Per the germline V gene, CDR1 is LNHDA and CDR2 is SQIVND (reference sequence). CDR3 size: 13 residues. For the CDR3, the DNA is TGTGCCAGTAGTATAGTACACACCTACGAGCAGTACTTC. It translates to CASSIVHTYEQYF.

V and J are TRBV2 and TRBJ2-1; 14 bases are shared with TRBD2. Trimming took 10 bases from V and 8 from J; bases not matched to a gene: 4. Per germline, CDR1 SNHLY and CDR2 FYNNEI. The CDR3 is made up of 13 amino acids. The CDR3 coding sequence is TGTGCCAAGACTAGCGGGAGGGCTGATGAGCAGTTCTTC. It translates to CAKTSGRADEQFF.

The chain uses TRBV5-6 and TRBJ1-2, with 7 bases matching TRBD1. The V segment lost 4 bases and the J segment 4 bases; nucleotides outside the gene matches: 4. Germline lookup yields CDR1 SGHDT and CDR2 YYEEEE. This CDR3 contains 13 residues. DNA of the CDR3: TGTGCCAGCAGCCGCGGGACAGCCTATGGCTACACCTTC. This translates into CASSRGTAYGYTF.

The chain recombines TRBV9 with TRBJ2-7; D perhaps matches TRBD1 (5 bases). CDR1 and CDR2 (germline): SGDLS, YYNGEE. Trimming pared 0 bases from V and 7 bases from J, leaving 14 bases between. The CDR3 has 14 amino acids. The CDR3 loop is CASSVESQGREQYF. CDR3 sequence (DNA): TGTGCCAGCAGCGTAGAATCGCAGGGTAGGGAGCAGTACTTC.

This clone has just one count. The rearrangement uses TRBV5-1 and TRBJ2-3; 9 nucleotides match TRBD1. After removal of 4 bases from V and 2 bases from J, the junction contained 8 bases not matched to a gene. CDR1 is SGHRS, CDR2 YFSETQ, per germline. The CDR3 sequence is 16 residues long. Here the CDR3 reads CASSPYGTGTTDTQYF. CDR3 bases: TGCGCCAGCAGCCCGTACGGGACAGGGACCACAGATACGCAGTATTTT.

The V gene is TRBV5-6, the J gene TRBJ2-3; maybe TRBD2 (5 bases). V was pared by 1 base and J by 4 bases, with 16 bases between. The CDR3 consists of 16 residues. Germline CDR1 reads SGHDT; CDR2 reads YYEEEE. CDR3 sequence: CASSLRLTLTADTQYF. The CDR3 nucleotides read TGTGCCAGCAGCTTGAGACTAACCCTCACCGCAGATACGCAGTATTTT.

The rearrangement joins TRBV11-2 to TRBJ1-3, with 7 bases fitting TRBD1. Trimming took 4 bases from V and 2 from J; bases not matched to a gene: 11. CDR1 is SGHAT and CDR2 is FQNNGV in the germline V gene. This CDR3 comprises 17 residues. The CDR3 DNA is TGTGCCAGCAGCTCCAGAAAGCTGGGGACAGCTGGAAACACCATATATTTT. It is translated as CASSSRKLGTAGNTIYF.

Worth noting for this clone: The same CDR3 arises from other DNA sequences in this sample as well. This rearrangement joins TRBV6-1 to TRBJ1-1; D is unresolved. The germline CDR1 and CDR2 sequences are MNHNS and SASEGT. V was pared by 3 bases and J by 1 base, with 6 bases between. The CDR3 is made up of 13 amino acids. The CDR3 is CASSEARNTEAFF. Written as DNA, the CDR3 is TGTGCCAGCAGTGAGGCAAGGAACACTGAAGCTTTCTTT.

The table lists this clone with a few counts. The V gene is TRBV27, the J gene TRBJ2-2, with TRBD2 as a possible D gene (6 bases). Trimming pared 3 bases from V and 6 bases from J, leaving 14 bases between. The germline gives CDR1 MNHEY, CDR2 SMNVEV (reference sequence). The CDR3 loop spans 15 amino acids. CDR3 loop: CASSFSGRWAGELFF. As DNA, the CDR3 is TGTGCCAGCAGTTTTAGCGGTCGGTGGGCCGGGGAGCTGTTTTTT.

The chain has TRBV11-2 and TRBJ2-3, with no clear D. V gave up 1 base and J gave up 2 bases, with 7 bases separating them. Per germline, CDR1 SGHAT and CDR2 FQNNGV. There are 14 residues in the CDR3. CDR3 in DNA: TGTGCCAGCAGCTTAGGGCTTAACACAGATACGCAGTATTTT. Its translation: CASSLGLNTDTQYF.

A single count supports this clone. The chain combines TRBV7-2 with TRBJ1-2; unclear D gene. Germline CDR1 reads SGHTA; CDR2 reads FQGNSA. V was cut by 5 bases and J by 5 bases, with 12 bases left in between. The CDR3 has 13 amino acids. The CDR3 loop reads CASSNTGRYGYTF. For the CDR3, the DNA is TGTGCCAGCAGCAACACCGGGAGGTATGGCTACACCTTC.

The chain carries TRBV5-1 and TRBJ1-2, with D perhaps matching TRBD1 (6 bases). Trimming left V 4 bases short and J 1 base short, with 14 bases between. The CDR3 is 15 residues long. Germline CDR1 is SGHRS and CDR2 is YFSETQ. CDR3 loop: CASSPQGGDNYGYTF. In DNA, the CDR3 is TGCGCCAGCAGCCCCCAAGGGGGGGATAACTATGGCTACACCTTC.

The rearrangement joins TRBV25-1 to TRBJ2-7; 7 positions agree with TRBD2. Germline CDR1 is MGHDK and CDR2 is SYGVNS. There are 14 residues in the CDR3. Trimming removed 3 bases from V and 1 base from J; junction bases left unmatched: 3. The CDR3 region is CASSDDGGSYEQYF. CDR3 coding DNA: TGTGCCAGCAGTGACGACGGGGGGTCCTACGAGCAGTACTTC.

This clone turned up a few times. The junction departs from germline at one end; a sequencing error may be responsible. This chain joins TRBV7-2 and TRBJ1-6, with D uncertain. In germline, CDR1 is SGHTA, CDR2 FQGNSA. This CDR3 comprises 14 residues. The CDR3 DNA reads TGTGCCAGCAGCTTATACTCCGATAATTCACCCCTCCACTTT. This sequence encodes CASSLYSDNSPLHF.

This clone was detected a few times. V is TRBV19 and J is TRBJ1-1, with D uncertain. This CDR3 comprises 14 residues. Deletions cut 7 bases from V and 0 bases from J, with 12 bases between. From germline, CDR1 is LNHDA and CDR2 SQIVND (reference sequence). The CDR3 DNA reads as TGTGCCAGTACAAACATTGGCTTGAACACTGAAGCTTTCTTT. It codes for CASTNIGLNTEAFF.

The chain combines TRBV27 with TRBJ2-1; 11 bases are a match to TRBD2. Trimming at V came to 3 bases and at J to 6 bases, leaving 1 base not matched to a gene. Germline-derived CDR1 and CDR2 are MNHEY and SMNVEV (reference sequence). This CDR3 has 14 residues. CDR3 sequence: CASSLGTSGNEQFF. For the CDR3, the DNA is TGTGCCAGCAGTTTGGGGACTAGCGGCAATGAGCAGTTCTTC.